The entry that follows covers one TCR beta chain sequence. Germline values: CDR1 WSHSY, CDR2 SAAADI. The ends were cut back, 4 bases at V and 2 bases at J, with 15 bases in the middle. The length of the CDR3 is 16 residues. Those who participated ranged in age from about 18 to 89 years and resided in around 22 US areas. Before being deemed recovered, Cohort 3 donors had two negative PCRs, clearance, or symptom resolution. These data are taken from a study of blood T cell repertoires in COVID-19. Study-wide background: PBMCs, B-cell-depleted T cells, or T cells were the source of the cDNA or gDNA that made up the material.

Authors' analysis steps: Counts of nucleated cells, estimated from reference gene primer amplification, were obtained. TCRdb's copy holds only in-frame clones and misses some; the assay was immunoSEQ multiplex PCR. D and trimming come from the DNA, and the V and J calls and clone size come from that table. This sample has hundreds of thousands of clones, with 85% to 90% found just once. The chain recombines TRBV10-2 with TRBJ1-5; maybe TRBD1 (5 bases). This TCR was recovered from a woman aged 25 to 39 who had recovered from COVID-19. The sequencing input was PBMCs or T cells enriched from blood (not recorded which). Written as DNA, the CDR3 is TGCGCCAGCAGTGCTTTTCAAAAAGGGGGCAATCAGCCCCAGCATTTT. Protein sequence: CASSAFQKGGNQPQHF.